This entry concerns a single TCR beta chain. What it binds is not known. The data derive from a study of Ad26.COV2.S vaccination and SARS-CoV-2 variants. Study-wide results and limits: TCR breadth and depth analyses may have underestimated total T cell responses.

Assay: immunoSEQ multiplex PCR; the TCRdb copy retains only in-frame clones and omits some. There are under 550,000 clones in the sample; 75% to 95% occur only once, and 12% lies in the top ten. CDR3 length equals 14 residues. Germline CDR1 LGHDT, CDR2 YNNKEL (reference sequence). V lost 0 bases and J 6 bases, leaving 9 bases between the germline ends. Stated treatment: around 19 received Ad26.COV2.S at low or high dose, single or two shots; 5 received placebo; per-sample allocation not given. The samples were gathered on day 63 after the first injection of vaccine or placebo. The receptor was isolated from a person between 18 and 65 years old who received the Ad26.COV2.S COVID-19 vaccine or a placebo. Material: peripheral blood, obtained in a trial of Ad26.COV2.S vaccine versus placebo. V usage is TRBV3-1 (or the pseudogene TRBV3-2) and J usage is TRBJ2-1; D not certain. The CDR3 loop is CASSQDLASNEQFF. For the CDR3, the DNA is TGTGCCAGCAGCCAAGATTTAGCTTCCAATGAGCAGTTCTTC.